The clone carrying this T cell receptor beta chain was counted a few times. These data are taken from a study of blood T cell repertoires in COVID-19. The CDR3 contains 12 residues. Germline V lookup: CDR1 KGHDR, CDR2 SFDVKD. Trimming pared 5 bases from V and 10 bases from J, leaving 11 bases between. Method: immunoSEQ multiplex PCR; TCRdb's copy keeps in-frame clones and lacks some. The table records about 140,000 clones, approximately 88% of them present only once. This receptor was taken from a man aged 70-80 years who had been exposed to COVID-19. V usage is TRBV24-1 and J usage is TRBJ2-1, with unresolved D. Sequencing used PBMCs or T cells enriched from blood (not recorded which). The chain's CDR3 is CATSGIQWEQFF. The CDR3 region has the DNA TGTGCCACCAGTGGTATACAATGGGAGCAGTTCTTC.